Included here is one TCR beta chain sequence, with context. Its antigen is currently unknown. The data stem from a study of T cell responses to AZD1222 COVID-19 vaccine. The CDR3 spans 14 residues. V gave up 5 bases and J gave up 2 bases, with 13 bases separating them. CDR1 ENHRY and CDR2 SYGVKD come from the germline V gene. Study outcomes and limitations: At study baseline, merely more than 5 AZD1222 recipients were seropositive. Clonal diversity was possibly underestimated, and white British individuals and females predominated among donors.

The assay was immunoSEQ multiplex PCR, and TCRdb's table has in-frame clones only and misses some. The repertoire holds approximately 100,000 clones, with roughly 90% as singletons. The sequence was obtained from an adult in good health. The sequenced sample was peripheral blood, obtained on day 0 of AZD1222 vaccination. The chain recombines TRBV10-3 with TRBJ2-7; D remains unclear. CDR3 coding DNA: TGTGCCATCAGTCCGACGAGAGAGACCTACGAGCAGTACTTC. Encoded protein: CAISPTRETYEQYF.